Following are 30 T cell receptor beta chains from one sample sequenced in a study of shared clonotypes between healthy human individuals. Sequencing used immunoSEQ multiplex PCR; TCRdb keeps in-frame clones, though not all of them. Of 2 million to 2.5 million clones in the sample, approximately 95% were seen once. Sequencing was done on a sample of naive CD4+ T cells from PBMCs. Subset reported: CD45RA+ positively selected. The receptors come from a man between 18 and 29 years old in good health. Some clones in this sample may be carry-over from other donors' samples.

The chain uses TRBV7-2 and TRBJ2-7, with 8 bases that match TRBD1. CDR1 is SGHTA and CDR2 is FQGNSA in the germline V gene. This CDR3 has 14 residues. V lost 3 bases and J lost 3; bases outside the gene matches: 4. As DNA, the CDR3 is TGTGCCAGCAGCTTGGACAGGGCATACTACGAGCAGTACTTC. It translates to CASSLDRAYYEQYF.

The V gene is TRBV6-6, the J gene TRBJ1-2, with D possibly being TRBD1 (5 bases). The CDR3 loop spans 15 amino acids. V shed 6 bases and J shed 1 base, with 15 bases lying between them. CDR1 MNHNY and CDR2 SVGAGI come from the germline V gene (reference sequence). In nucleotides, the CDR3 is TGTGCCAGCAGCAACCGGGACGCCGTTAACTATGGCTACACCTTC. It codes for CASSNRDAVNYGYTF.

V and J are TRBV11-2 and TRBJ2-5; tentatively, D is TRBD2 (6 bases). The CDR3 runs 17 residues. Looked up from germline, CDR1 is SGHAT and CDR2 is FQNNGV. V was trimmed by 2 bases and J by 0 bases, leaving 16 bases between them. DNA for the CDR3: TGTGCCAGCAGCTTAAAGTTTGGGACTCCATACCAAGAGACCCAGTACTTC. This sequence encodes CASSLKFGTPYQETQYF.

V gene TRBV25-1 combines with J gene TRBJ2-1; the match to TRBD2 covers 8 bases. The V and J ends lost 3 bases and 4 bases, in that order; junction bases with no gene match: 8. The germline V gene encodes CDR1 MGHDK and CDR2 SYGVNS. This CDR3 has 16 amino acids. This CDR3 is CASSDASGRLYNEQFF. The CDR3, as DNA: TGTGCCAGCAGTGATGCTAGCGGGCGCTTGTACAATGAGCAGTTCTTC. The full variable domain, its missing parts supplied by reference TRBV25-1 and TRBJ2-1, is EADIYQTPRYLVIGTGKKITLECSQTMGHDKMYWYQQDPGMELHLIHYSYGVNSTEKGDLSSESTVSRIRTEHFPLTLESARPSHTSQYLCASSDASGRLYNEQFFGPGTRLTVL.

This clone was counted a few times. This sequence joins TRBV18 and TRBJ1-1; 7 positions match TRBD1. CDR1 is KGHSH and CDR2 is LQKENI in the germline V gene. The CDR3 loop spans 14 amino acids. The junction had 11 bases not matched to a gene; V was cut back by 6 bases and J by 7 bases. DNA for the CDR3: TGTGCCAGCTCCCTTGACAGGGTGGAGGGTGAAGCTTTCTTT. Protein product: CASSLDRVEGEAFF.

The J gene is TRBJ2-7, the V gene TRBV28, with a possible D match to TRBD2 (7 bases). V gave up 11 bases and J gave up 3 bases, with 14 bases separating them. The germline CDR1 and CDR2 sequences are MDHEN and SYDVKM. The CDR3 extends over 12 amino acids. Here the CDR3 reads CAAEGGNYEQYF. The CDR3 DNA sequence: TGTGCCGCAGAGGGGGGGAACTACGAGCAGTACTTC.

This chain connects TRBV10-3 to TRBJ2-1, with TRBD2 matching 7 bases. The CDR3 consists of 17 residues. The germline V gene encodes CDR1 ENHRY and CDR2 SYGVKD. Trimming removed 4 bases from V and 5 bases from J; junction bases left unmatched: 14. CDR3 DNA sequence: TGTGCCATCAGTGCCACGGGGCGCGGGAGTGGGAACAATGAGCAGTTCTTC. This sequence encodes CAISATGRGSGNNEQFF.

The chain uses TRBV7-3 and TRBJ2-1; TRBD1 matches 8 bases. CDR3 size: 13 residues. Unmatched junction bases numbered 3, after V lost 2 bases and J lost 9 bases. Germline CDR1 and CDR2: SGHTA and FQGTGA. CDR3 sequence (DNA): TGTGCCAGCAGCTTACAGGACAGGGCTGAGCAGTTCTTC. It is translated as CASSLQDRAEQFF.

A word on this clone: Other DNA sequences in the same sample also yield this CDR3. The chain has TRBV7-9 and TRBJ2-7; 7 bases agree with TRBD2. This CDR3 spans 14 amino acids. V gave up 1 base and J gave up 4 bases; unmatched junction bases: 4. Looked up from germline, CDR1 is SEHNR and CDR2 is FQNEAQ (reference sequence). The CDR3 DNA follows: TGTGCCAGCAGCTTAGGGGGAGGGGCGTACGAGCAGTACTTC. Protein: CASSLGGGAYEQYF.

V usage is TRBV28 and J usage is TRBJ2-7; D is tentatively TRBD1 or TRBD2 (5 bases each). Trimming stripped 5 bases from V and 2 bases from J, with 16 bases between. This CDR3 region has 15 residues. Germline CDR1 and CDR2: MDHEN and SYDVKM. CDR3 coding DNA: TGTGCCAGCAGTGGATCCGGGACCAACCCCTACGAGCAGTACTTC. It specifies CASSGSGTNPYEQYF.

This clone was picked up one time. V and J are TRBV15 and TRBJ1-5; 9 bases align to TRBD1. This CDR3 is 14 amino acids long. The germline gives CDR1 LNHNV, CDR2 YYDKDF (reference sequence). Trimming at V came to 3 bases and at J to 7 bases, leaving 4 bases not matched to a gene. CDR3: CATSSAQGAQPQHF. The CDR3 DNA follows: TGTGCCACCAGCAGTGCACAGGGGGCCCAGCCCCAGCATTTT. Combining the CDR3 with reference TRBV15 and TRBJ1-5 gives the whole variable domain DAMVIQNPRYQVTQFGKPVTLSCSQTLNHNVMYWYQQKSSQAPKLLFHYYDKDFNNEADTPDNFQSRRPNTSFCFLDIRSPGLGDTAMYLCATSSAQGAQPQHFGDGTRLSIL.

The rearrangement uses TRBV19 and TRBJ2-3; TRBD1 might be the D (6 bases). This CDR3 contains 16 residues. The V and J ends lost 1 base and 6 bases respectively, with 17 bases between them. The germline CDR1 and CDR2 sequences are LNHDA and SQIVND (reference sequence). CDR3 nucleotide sequence: TGTGCCAGTAGTATAGGTGCGGGCAGGGGAGTGGATACGCAGTATTTT. This translates into CASSIGAGRGVDTQYF.

The V call is TRBV29-1, the J call TRBJ2-3, with unresolved D. Germline CDR1 SQVTM, CDR2 ANQGSEA. The CDR3 length is 16 residues. The V and J ends lost 3 bases and 0 bases respectively, with 16 bases between them. The CDR3, as DNA: TGCAGCGTTGAGTCAGGTCGGTCGCGGAGCACAGATACGCAGTATTTT. Its protein product is CSVESGRSRSTDTQYF.

This sequence joins TRBV6-5 and TRBJ2-7; no clear D gene. Germline lookup yields CDR1 MNHEY and CDR2 SVGAGI. The CDR3 spans 14 residues. The V and J ends lost 0 bases and 6 bases respectively, with 12 bases between them. Here the CDR3 DNA reads TGTGCCAGCAGTTACTCGTCTCTCCCGGTCGAGCAGTACTTC. Its translation: CASSYSSLPVEQYF.

The chain uses TRBV7-9 and TRBJ2-2; TRBD2 matches 12 bases. This CDR3 has 17 residues. Per germline, CDR1 SEHNR and CDR2 FQNEAQ (reference sequence). The ends lost 4 bases at V and 1 base at J; junction bases unmatched: 4. Here the CDR3 reads CASSSRTSGKNTGELFF. CDR3 sequence (DNA): TGTGCCAGCAGCTCCAGGACTAGCGGGAAGAACACCGGGGAGCTGTTTTTT.

The rearrangement joins TRBV6-1 to TRBJ2-1; a possible D gene is TRBD2 (5 bases). V lost 5 bases and J lost 6, with 17 bases in between. Germline CDR1 MNHNS, CDR2 SASEGT. The CDR3 spans 15 residues. Here the CDR3 reads CASSSPGSRFNEQFF. The CDR3, as DNA: TGTGCCAGCAGTTCACCGGGATCGCGATTCAATGAGCAGTTCTTC.

The rearrangement links TRBV11-1 to TRBJ2-1, with unresolved D. Germline V CDR1 and CDR2: SGHAT, FQDESV (reference sequence). The CDR3 covers 12 residues. The V end lost 6 bases, the J end lost 4 bases, and 7 bases lay between the germline ends. The CDR3 loop is CASSVAYNEQFF. The CDR3 DNA reads TGTGCCAGCAGTGTAGCATACAATGAGCAGTTCTTC.

The chain carries TRBV11-3 and TRBJ2-5; D unresolved. The germline CDR1 and CDR2 sequences are SGHNT and YENEEA. Trimming left V 1 base short and J 3 bases short, with 6 bases between. This CDR3 spans 13 amino acids. CDR3 residues: CASSLAPEETQYF. CDR3 bases: TGTGCCAGCAGCTTAGCCCCAGAAGAGACCCAGTACTTC. Variable domain in full (rest from reference TRBV11-3 and TRBJ2-5): EAGVVQSPRYKIIEKKQPVAFWCNPISGHNTLYWYLQNLGQGPELLIRYENEEAVDDSQLPKDRFSAERLKGVDSTLKIQPAELGDSAVYLCASSLAPEETQYFGPGTRLLVL.

This clone was seen a single time. The CDR3 nucleotides are TGTGCCAGCAGCCAAGGCGGGAGGGGGGCGGCAGATACGCAGTATTTT. This codes for CASSQGGRGAADTQYF. This chain connects TRBV4-2 to TRBJ2-3; 9 nucleotides match TRBD2. The V segment lost 1 base and the J segment 4 bases; nucleotides outside the gene matches: 6. This CDR3 is built from 16 residues. In germline, CDR1 is LGHNA, CDR2 YNFKEQ.

The chain links TRBV6-6 to TRBJ2-5; TRBD1 agrees at 7 bases. Unmatched junction bases numbered 3, after V lost 5 bases and J lost 0 bases. The V gene's germline CDR1 is MNHNY and CDR2 SVGAGI (reference sequence). This CDR3 spans 14 amino acids. The CDR3 nucleotides read TGTGCCAGCAGTCATGGGACAGACCAAGAGACCCAGTACTTC. Encoded protein: CASSHGTDQETQYF.

This clone was observed a single time. The chain couples TRBV30 to TRBJ1-1; tentatively, D is TRBD1 (5 bases). V was cut by 8 bases and J by 1 base, with 14 bases left in between. Germline V gives CDR1 GTSNPN, CDR2 SVGIG (reference sequence). This CDR3 region has 13 residues. CDR3 bases: TGTGCCGGAAGTGCAGGGTCGAACACTGAAGCTTTCTTT. Translation gives CAGSAGSNTEAFF.

The chain carries TRBV18 and TRBJ1-5, with no clear D. The germline V gene has CDR1 KGHSH and CDR2 LQKENI. V was cut by 3 bases and J by 4 bases, with 13 bases left in between. The CDR3 length is 15 residues. In DNA form, the CDR3 reads TGTGCCAGCTCACCCCAAGGGTTCGCAAATCAGCCCCAGCATTTT. Translating it yields CASSPQGFANQPQHF.

The chain carries TRBV21-1 and TRBJ1-2. TRBV21-1 is labeled a pseudogene. CDR3 size: 16 residues. The CDR3 DNA is TGTGCCAGCAGCAAATTTCCGCCCCTCAGGAGTCATGGCTACACCTTC. Amino acid sequence: CASSKFPPLRSHGYTF.

The chain employs TRBV14 and TRBJ2-5, with D maybe TRBD2 (6 bases). The CDR3 has 14 residues. V shed 3 bases and J shed 1 base, with 9 bases lying between them. Germline CDR1 reads SGHDN; CDR2 reads FVKESK. This CDR3 is CASSHWRGQETQYF. CDR3 nucleotide sequence: TGTGCCAGCAGCCACTGGAGGGGCCAAGAGACCCAGTACTTC.

V and J are TRBV12-5 and TRBJ2-3; 15 positions agree with TRBD2. Unmatched junction bases numbered 8, after V lost 0 bases and J lost 1 base. The CDR3 extends over 20 amino acids. Germline V gives CDR1 LGHNT, CDR2 FRNRAP. The CDR3 here is CASGLVLGLAGGPGTDTQYF. The DNA of the CDR3 is TGTGCTAGTGGTTTGGTCCTCGGACTAGCGGGAGGGCCGGGCACAGATACGCAGTATTTT.

Only one count was recorded for this clone. The chain uses TRBV10-1 and TRBJ1-2; 7 bases map to TRBD1. The CDR3 covers 16 residues. J was trimmed by 2 bases and V by 7 bases; bases with no gene match: 13. Germline V gives CDR1 WNHNN, CDR2 SYGVQD (reference sequence). CDR3 residues: CASNTGTVSSNYGYTF. For the CDR3, the DNA is TGCGCCAGCAATACCGGGACAGTGTCCTCGAACTATGGCTACACCTTC.

This sequence joins TRBV5-1 and TRBJ2-1; D is unclear. The germline CDR1 and CDR2 sequences are SGHRS and YFSETQ. V was shortened by 0 bases and J by 5 bases, with 15 bases between the two germline ends. The CDR3 contains 16 residues. The CDR3 DNA reads TGCGCCAGCAGCTTGGGGTACGAAAGGTTTCACAATGAGCAGTTCTTC. Translating it yields CASSLGYERFHNEQFF.

This sequence joins TRBV5-8 and TRBJ2-5; TRBD1 matches at 11 bases. Germline V lookup: CDR1 SGHTS, CDR2 YDEGEE. Trimming cost V 3 bases and J 1 base; bases outside gene matches: 8. This CDR3 has 17 amino acids. The CDR3 spells CASSSGPGTGGQETQYF. In nucleotides, the CDR3 is TGTGCCAGCAGCTCAGGACCCGGGACAGGGGGCCAAGAGACCCAGTACTTC.

The genes are TRBV14 and TRBJ2-2; tentative D call: TRBD1 (5 bases). The CDR3 spans 17 residues. Germline lookup yields CDR1 SGHDN and CDR2 FVKESK. V was pared by 0 bases and J by 5 bases, with 16 bases between. The CDR3 loop reads CASSQDFYRIGTGELFF. DNA of the CDR3: TGTGCCAGCAGCCAAGATTTCTACAGGATCGGAACCGGGGAGCTGTTTTTT. Combining the CDR3 with reference TRBV14 and TRBJ2-2 gives the whole variable domain EAGVTQFPSHSVIEKGQTVTLRCDPISGHDNLYWYRRVMGKEIKFLLHFVKESKQDESGMPNNRFLAERTGGTYSTLKVQPAELEDSGVYFCASSQDFYRIGTGELFFGEGSRLTVL.

The chain employs TRBV5-6 and TRBJ2-7; D is unresolved. Trimming pared 5 bases from V and 2 bases from J, leaving 17 bases between. In germline, CDR1 is SGHDT, CDR2 YYEEEE. This CDR3 has 15 amino acids. The CDR3 spells CASSYDPSRTYEQYF. As DNA, the CDR3 is TGTGCCAGCAGTTACGACCCGTCGAGGACCTACGAGCAGTACTTC.